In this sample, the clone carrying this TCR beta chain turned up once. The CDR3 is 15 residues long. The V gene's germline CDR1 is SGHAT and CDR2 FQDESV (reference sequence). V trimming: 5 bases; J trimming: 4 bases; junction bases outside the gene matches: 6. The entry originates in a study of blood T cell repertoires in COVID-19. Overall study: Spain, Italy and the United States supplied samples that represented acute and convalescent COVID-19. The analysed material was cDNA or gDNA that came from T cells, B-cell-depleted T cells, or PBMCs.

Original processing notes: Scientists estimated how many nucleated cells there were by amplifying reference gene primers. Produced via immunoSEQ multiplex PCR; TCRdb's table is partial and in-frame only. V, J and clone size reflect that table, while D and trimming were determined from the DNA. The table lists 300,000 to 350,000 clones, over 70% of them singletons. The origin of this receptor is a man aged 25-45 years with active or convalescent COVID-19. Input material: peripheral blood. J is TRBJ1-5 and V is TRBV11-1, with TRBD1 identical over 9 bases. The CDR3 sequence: CASSAGTGRNQPQHF. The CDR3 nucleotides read TGTGCCAGCAGCGCCGGGACAGGGAGGAATCAGCCCCAGCATTTT.